This passage covers 25 T cell receptor beta chains from one sample sequenced in a study of T cell responses to AZD1222 COVID-19 vaccine. Measured with immunoSEQ multiplex PCR; TCRdb has only the in-frame clones, and not every one. The table lists about 94,000 clones, 85% of them singletons. Sample: peripheral blood, taken 28 days after the second AZD1222 dose. The receptors were sampled from an adult who received the AZD1222 COVID-19 vaccine.

The chain carries TRBV5-4 and TRBJ1-2; 10 positions match TRBD1. The J segment lost 4 bases and the V segment lost 3 bases, leaving 3 bases of the junction unmatched. This CDR3 region has 14 residues. Germline lookup yields CDR1 SGHNT and CDR2 YYREEE (reference sequence). The CDR3 DNA follows: TGTGCCAGCAGCTCGGACAGGGGGGCCTATGGCTACACCTTC. Translating gives CASSSDRGAYGYTF.

The chain carries TRBV15 and TRBJ2-1; TRBD1 aligns across 8 bases. The germline CDR1 and CDR2 sequences are LNHNV and YYDKDF (reference sequence). V lost 2 bases and J lost 14; bases outside the gene matches: 14. The CDR3 consists of 15 residues. Here the CDR3 DNA reads TGTGCCACCAGCAGAACAGGGACAGGAGCTATCAAAGAGTTCTTC. It translates to CATSRTGTGAIKEFF.

The CDR3 nucleotides read TGTGCCAGCAGTTTGTCTCCCTACGAGCAGTACTTC. Its protein product is CASSLSPYEQYF. The chain uses TRBV28 and TRBJ2-7; D ambiguous. The CDR3 spans 12 residues. V was cut by 3 bases and J by 2 bases, with 5 bases left in between. Germline V CDR1 and CDR2: MDHEN, SYDVKM.

This clone was seen a few times. This rearrangement joins TRBV15 to TRBJ1-3; the D gene is possibly TRBD1 (5 bases). The CDR3 consists of 14 residues. Germline assignment: CDR1 LNHNV and CDR2 YYDKDF (reference sequence). V lost 5 bases, J lost 4 bases, and 12 bases lay in between. The CDR3: CATSEPSGGNTIYF. CDR3 sequence (DNA): TGTGCCACCAGCGAACCCTCAGGGGGAAACACCATATATTTT.

The V call is TRBV24-1, the J call TRBJ2-7; 8 bases fit TRBD2. The CDR3 covers 15 residues. With V trimmed by 7 bases and J by 1 base, 8 bases remained unmatched. Germline CDR1 is KGHDR and CDR2 is SFDVKD. The CDR3 sequence is CATSASGRRSYEQYF. CDR3 DNA: TGTGCCACCAGCGCCAGCGGGAGACGGTCCTACGAGCAGTACTTC.

This clone was detected once. The V call is TRBV10-3, the J call TRBJ2-6; D ambiguous. The CDR3 sequence is 12 residues long. Germline V gives CDR1 ENHRY, CDR2 SYGVKD. V dropped 2 bases and J dropped 13 bases, with 9 bases sitting between them. CDR3 DNA: TGTGCCATCAGTGAGGGGTTTGAGGTCCTGACTTTC. Translating it yields CAISEGFEVLTF.

The chain combines TRBV6-5 with TRBJ2-1; 10 positions match TRBD2. Per germline, CDR1 MNHEY and CDR2 SVGAGI. CDR3 length: 15 residues. With 7 bases clipped from V and 4 bases from J, the junction kept 7 bases outside the gene matches. The CDR3, as DNA: TGTGCCAGCACTCAGACTAGCGGGCCTTACAATGAGCAGTTCTTC. It yields the protein CASTQTSGPYNEQFF.

CDR3 sequence: CASSPQQGDEAFF. In DNA, the CDR3 is TGTGCCAGCTCACCACAACAGGGTGATGAAGCTTTCTTT. This chain uses TRBV18 with TRBJ1-1; TRBD1 is a possible D gene (6 bases). CDR1 and CDR2 from the germline V gene are KGHSH and LQKENI. The V gene lost 1 base and the J gene lost 7 bases, with 10 bases spanning the gap. CDR3 length: 13 amino acids.

The chain links TRBV5-4 to TRBJ1-2; D ambiguous. This CDR3 spans 14 amino acids. CDR1 is SGHNT, CDR2 YYREEE, per germline (reference sequence). Trimming pared 6 bases from V and 4 bases from J, leaving 16 bases between. In DNA form, the CDR3 reads TGTGCCAGCACTCGAAGTGACACCGTCTATGGCTACACCTTC. Translation gives CASTRSDTVYGYTF.

V is TRBV2 and J is TRBJ2-3, with 7 positions matching TRBD2. After removal of 0 bases from V and 2 bases from J, the junction contained 8 bases not matched to a gene. The germline V gene encodes CDR1 SNHLY and CDR2 FYNNEI. The CDR3 is 17 amino acids. DNA for the CDR3: TGTGCCAGCAGTGAAGCCTACCGGCGGGGGACCACAGATACGCAGTATTTT. Encoded protein: CASSEAYRRGTTDTQYF.

The V call is TRBV10-3, the J call TRBJ1-5; tentatively, D is TRBD1 (5 bases). CDR1 is ENHRY, CDR2 SYGVKD, per germline. V lost 4 bases and J lost 1, with 11 bases in between. CDR3 length: 15 residues. CDR3 protein: CAISGLKGSNQPQHF. The CDR3 nucleotides are TGTGCCATCAGTGGCCTAAAGGGGAGCAATCAGCCCCAGCATTTT.

This rearrangement joins TRBV10-2 to TRBJ2-1; 8 bases map to TRBD2. CDR1 is WSHSY, CDR2 SAAADI, per germline. The CDR3 is made up of 14 amino acids. V lost 7 bases and J lost 4; bases outside the gene matches: 6. CDR3 region: CASIGLAGYNEQFF. The CDR3 coding sequence is TGCGCCAGCATTGGACTAGCCGGTTACAATGAGCAGTTCTTC.

The genes are TRBV19 and TRBJ1-1; no clear D gene. Germline CDR1 reads LNHDA; CDR2 reads SQIVND (reference sequence). The CDR3 runs 13 residues. V lost 7 bases, J lost 1 base, and 10 bases lay in between. This CDR3 reads CASKEGGNTEAFF. CDR3 DNA: TGTGCCAGTAAGGAGGGCGGGAACACTGAAGCTTTCTTT.

The V and J genes are TRBV5-4 and TRBJ1-2; no clear D. V gave up 2 bases and J gave up 5 bases, with 13 bases separating them. This CDR3 has 14 amino acids. Germline CDR1 reads SGHNT; CDR2 reads YYREEE (reference sequence). The CDR3 protein is CASSFNSLGYGYTF. The CDR3 DNA sequence: TGTGCCAGCAGCTTTAACAGCCTAGGGTATGGCTACACCTTC.

The chain uses TRBV9 and TRBJ2-5, with 7 bases lining up with TRBD2. The V and J ends lost 4 bases and 4 bases, in that order; junction bases with no gene match: 7. Germline assignment: CDR1 SGDLS and CDR2 YYNGEE. CDR3 length equals 14 residues. CDR3 coding DNA: TGTGCCAGCAGCAATTACGGGAGGTCAGAGACCCAGTACTTC. As protein: CASSNYGRSETQYF.

The V call is TRBV6-2 or TRBV6-3, the J call TRBJ2-5; D may be TRBD1 (7 bases). The germline V gene has CDR1 MNHEY and CDR2 SVGEGT. Between the trimmed V and J ends, which lost 2 bases and 2 bases, there was a span of 18 bases. CDR3 length equals 17 residues. The CDR3 region is CASSYGGTGQTQETQYF. CDR3 DNA: TGTGCCAGCAGTTACGGGGGGACGGGACAGACGCAAGAGACCCAGTACTTC.

The V gene is TRBV6-2 or TRBV6-3, the J gene TRBJ2-1, with 9 bases identical to TRBD2. V shed 2 bases, J shed 8 bases, and the junction held 7 bases outside the gene matches. The CDR3 length is 15 residues. Germline V lookup: CDR1 MNHEY, CDR2 SVGEGT. This chain's CDR3 is CASSYPLAGPHEQFF. In nucleotides, the CDR3 is TGTGCCAGCAGTTACCCCCTAGCGGGGCCTCATGAGCAGTTCTTC.

The genes are TRBV3-1 (or the pseudogene TRBV3-2) and TRBJ2-3; a possible D gene is TRBD1 (5 bases). V was pared by 4 bases and J by 6 bases, with 20 bases between. Germline V gene sequence: CDR1 LGHDT, CDR2 YNNKEL (reference sequence). The CDR3 is 16 amino acids. CDR3 residues: CASSPKGLLGQDTQYF. The CDR3 DNA reads as TGTGCCAGCAGCCCAAAGGGGCTCCTCGGTCAGGATACGCAGTATTTT.

The chain couples TRBV28 to TRBJ1-6, with D unresolved. Germline CDR1 MDHEN, CDR2 SYDVKM. V gave up 2 bases and J gave up 9 bases, with 11 bases separating them. The CDR3 sequence is 14 residues long. CDR3 nucleotides: TGTGCCAGCAGTTTAGTGCTTCGGCGTTCACCCCTCCACTTT. This translates into CASSLVLRRSPLHF.

CDR3 nucleotides: TGCAGCGTTGGGGGGGCCCACAATGAGCAGTTCTTC. It codes for CSVGGAHNEQFF. The chain combines TRBV29-1 with TRBJ2-1; D is perhaps TRBD1 or TRBD2 (6 bases each). Trimming stripped 4 bases from V and 5 bases from J, with 9 bases between. Germline values: CDR1 SQVTM, CDR2 ANQGSEA. The CDR3 spans 12 residues.

The chain employs TRBV12-3 or TRBV12-4 and TRBJ2-1; tentatively, D is TRBD2 (6 bases). The V and J ends lost 3 bases and 11 bases respectively, with 14 bases between them. The CDR3 sequence is 13 residues long. The CDR3 region is CASSFTAGIQQFF. The CDR3 nucleotides are TGTGCCAGCAGTTTTACGGCGGGAATCCAGCAGTTCTTC.

This clone was recorded only once. The chain uses TRBV23-1 and TRBJ1-2; TRBD1 matches 9 bases. TRBV23-1 is classed as an ORF, of uncertain function. The CDR3 is 15 amino acids. The V segment lost 3 bases and the J segment 6 bases; nucleotides outside the gene matches: 8. CDR3 protein: CASSQWTGEWDGYTF. The CDR3 DNA reads as TGCGCCAGCAGTCAGTGGACAGGGGAGTGGGATGGCTACACCTTC.

The chain carries TRBV28 and TRBJ2-3, with TRBD2 as a possible D gene (6 bases). CDR1 and CDR2 from the germline V gene are MDHEN and SYDVKM. The CDR3 length is 15 residues. The ends were cut back, 6 bases at V and 2 bases at J, with 15 bases in the middle. In DNA, the CDR3 is TGTGCCAGCAGATGGGACTTCGATAACACAGATACGCAGTATTTT. It yields the protein CASRWDFDNTDTQYF.

This sequence joins TRBV10-3 and TRBJ2-7; maybe TRBD2 (6 bases). The CDR3 totals 13 residues. The ends were cut back, 6 bases at V and 4 bases at J, with 13 bases in the middle. Germline CDR1 ENHRY, CDR2 SYGVKD. CDR3 sequence (DNA): TGTGCCATCAGCGGTAGCGGAGGTTACGAGCAGTACTTC. Its translation is CAISGSGGYEQYF.

The chain joins TRBV24-1 to TRBJ2-7, with unresolved D. The length of the CDR3 is 14 residues. V gave up 2 bases and J gave up 12 bases, with 19 bases separating them. The germline V gene has CDR1 KGHDR and CDR2 SFDVKD. The CDR3 reads CATSDYPTGPNLYF. The CDR3 bases are TGTGCCACCAGTGATTACCCGACTGGACCGAATCTGTACTTC.